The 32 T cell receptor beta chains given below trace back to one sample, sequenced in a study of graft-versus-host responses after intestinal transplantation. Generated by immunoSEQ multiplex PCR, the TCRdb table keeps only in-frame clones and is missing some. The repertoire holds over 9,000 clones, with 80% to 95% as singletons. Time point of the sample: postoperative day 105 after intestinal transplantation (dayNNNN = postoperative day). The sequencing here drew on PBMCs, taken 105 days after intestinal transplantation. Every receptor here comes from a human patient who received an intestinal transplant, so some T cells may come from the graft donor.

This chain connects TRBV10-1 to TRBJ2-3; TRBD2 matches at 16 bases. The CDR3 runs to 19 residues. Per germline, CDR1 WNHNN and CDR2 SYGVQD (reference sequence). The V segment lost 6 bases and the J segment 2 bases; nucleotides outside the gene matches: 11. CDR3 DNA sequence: TGCGCCAGCAGCCACGCCGGGACTAGCGGGAGGGGAAACACAGATACGCAGTATTTT. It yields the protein CASSHAGTSGRGNTDTQYF.

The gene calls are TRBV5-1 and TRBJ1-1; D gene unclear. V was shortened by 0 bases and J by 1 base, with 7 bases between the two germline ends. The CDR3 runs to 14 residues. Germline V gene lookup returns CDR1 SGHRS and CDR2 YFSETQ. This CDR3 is CASSLGVANTEAFF. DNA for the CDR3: TGCGCCAGCAGCTTGGGGGTAGCGAACACTGAAGCTTTCTTT.

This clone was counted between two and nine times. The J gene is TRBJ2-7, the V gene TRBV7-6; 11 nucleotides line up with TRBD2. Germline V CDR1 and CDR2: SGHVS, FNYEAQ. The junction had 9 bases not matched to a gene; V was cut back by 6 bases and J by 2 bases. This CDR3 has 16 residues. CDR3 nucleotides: TGTGCCAGCAGTCGTATCGGGACTAGCGGAACCTACGAGCAGTACTTC. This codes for CASSRIGTSGTYEQYF.

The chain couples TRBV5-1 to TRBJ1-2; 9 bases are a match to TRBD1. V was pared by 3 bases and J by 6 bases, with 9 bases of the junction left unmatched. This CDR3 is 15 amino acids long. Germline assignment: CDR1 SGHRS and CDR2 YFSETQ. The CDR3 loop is CASSSTTGGADGYTF. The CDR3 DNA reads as TGCGCCAGCAGCTCGACTACAGGGGGCGCGGATGGCTACACCTTC.

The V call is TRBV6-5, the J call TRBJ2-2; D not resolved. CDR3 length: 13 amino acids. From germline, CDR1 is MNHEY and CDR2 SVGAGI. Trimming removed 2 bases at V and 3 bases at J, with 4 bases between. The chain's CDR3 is CASSYRDTGELFF. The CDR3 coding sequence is TGTGCCAGCAGTTACAGGGACACCGGGGAGCTGTTTTTT.

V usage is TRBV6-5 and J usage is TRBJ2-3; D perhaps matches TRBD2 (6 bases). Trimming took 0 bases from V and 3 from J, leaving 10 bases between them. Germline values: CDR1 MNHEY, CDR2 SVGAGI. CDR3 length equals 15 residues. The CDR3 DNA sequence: TGTGCCAGCAGTTACTCTGGGCGGGAAACAGATACGCAGTATTTT. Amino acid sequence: CASSYSGRETDTQYF.

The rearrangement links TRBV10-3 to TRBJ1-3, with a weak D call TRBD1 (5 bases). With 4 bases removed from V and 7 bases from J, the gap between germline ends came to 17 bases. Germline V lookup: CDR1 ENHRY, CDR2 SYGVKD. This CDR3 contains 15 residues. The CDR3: CAISAPGLQDNTIYF. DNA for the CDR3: TGTGCCATCAGTGCACCGGGACTACAAGATAACACCATATATTTT.

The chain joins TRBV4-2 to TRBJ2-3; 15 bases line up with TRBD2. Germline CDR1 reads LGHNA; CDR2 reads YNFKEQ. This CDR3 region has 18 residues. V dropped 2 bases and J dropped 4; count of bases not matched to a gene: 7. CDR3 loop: CASSQSGLAGGPADTQYF. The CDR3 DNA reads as TGTGCCAGCAGCCAAAGTGGACTAGCGGGGGGGCCGGCAGATACGCAGTATTTT.

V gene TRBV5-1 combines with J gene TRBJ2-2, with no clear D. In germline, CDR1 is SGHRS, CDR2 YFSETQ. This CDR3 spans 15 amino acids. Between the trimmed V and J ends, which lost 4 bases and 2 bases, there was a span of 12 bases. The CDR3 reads CASSLSVGNTGELFF. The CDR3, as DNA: TGCGCCAGCAGCCTTTCTGTGGGTAACACCGGGGAGCTGTTTTTT.

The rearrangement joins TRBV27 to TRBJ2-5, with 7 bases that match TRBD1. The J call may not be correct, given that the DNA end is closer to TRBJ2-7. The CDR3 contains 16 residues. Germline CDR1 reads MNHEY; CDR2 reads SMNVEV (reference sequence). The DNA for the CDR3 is TGTGCCAGCAGCTTGGAAGCCGGGACAGCCTCCTACGAGCAGTACTTC. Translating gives CASSLEAGTASYEQYF.

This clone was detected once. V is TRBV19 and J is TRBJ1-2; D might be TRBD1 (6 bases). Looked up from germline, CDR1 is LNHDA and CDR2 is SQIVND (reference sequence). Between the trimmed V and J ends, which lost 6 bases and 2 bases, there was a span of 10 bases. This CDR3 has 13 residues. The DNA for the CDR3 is TGTGCCAGTAGCTACCAGGGGAACTATGGCTACACCTTC. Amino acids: CASSYQGNYGYTF.

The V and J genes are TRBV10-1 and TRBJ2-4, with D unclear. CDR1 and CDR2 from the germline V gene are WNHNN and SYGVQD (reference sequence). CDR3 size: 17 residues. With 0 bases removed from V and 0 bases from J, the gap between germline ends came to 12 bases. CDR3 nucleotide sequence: TGCGCCAGCAGTGAGTCTCTCTTTGGGGTAGCCAAAAACATTCAGTACTTC. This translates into CASSESLFGVAKNIQYF.

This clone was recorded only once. The CDR3 nucleotides are TGCGCCAGCAACGAGCAGTACTTC. Translation: CASNEQYF. V usage is TRBV5-1 and J usage is TRBJ2-7, with D unclear. V was pared by 6 bases and J by 5 bases, with 0 bases between. Per germline, CDR1 SGHRS and CDR2 YFSETQ. CDR3 length equals 8 residues.

DNA for the CDR3: TGTGCCAGCAGCTTGTTTACGGGAGCCCCAGATACGCAGTATTTT. Its translation is CASSLFTGAPDTQYF. This sequence joins TRBV5-4 and TRBJ2-3; tentatively, D is TRBD2 (6 bases). CDR3 length: 15 amino acids. Germline lookup yields CDR1 SGHNT and CDR2 YYREEE (reference sequence). The ends were cut back, 1 base at V and 4 bases at J, with 13 bases in the middle.

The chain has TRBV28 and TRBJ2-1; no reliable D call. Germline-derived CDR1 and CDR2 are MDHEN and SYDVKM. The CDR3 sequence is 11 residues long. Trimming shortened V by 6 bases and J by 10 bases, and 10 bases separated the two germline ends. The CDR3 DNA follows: TGTGCCAGCAGCGGGCTACGAGAGCAGTTCTTC. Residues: CASSGLREQFF.

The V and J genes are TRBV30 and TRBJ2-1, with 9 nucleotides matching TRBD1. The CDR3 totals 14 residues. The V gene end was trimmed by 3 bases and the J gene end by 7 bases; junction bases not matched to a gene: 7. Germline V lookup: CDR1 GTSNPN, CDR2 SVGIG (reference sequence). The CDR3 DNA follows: TGTGCCTGGAGCGCGGGACAGGGTAGTAATGAGCAGTTCTTC. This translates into CAWSAGQGSNEQFF.

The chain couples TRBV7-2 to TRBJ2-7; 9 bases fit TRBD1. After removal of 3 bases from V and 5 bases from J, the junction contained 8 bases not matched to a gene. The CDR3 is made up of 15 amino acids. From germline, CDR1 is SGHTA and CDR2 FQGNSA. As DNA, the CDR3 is TGTGCCAGCAGCTTTTTTGACAGGGGGTCGAACGAGCAGTACTTC. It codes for CASSFFDRGSNEQYF.

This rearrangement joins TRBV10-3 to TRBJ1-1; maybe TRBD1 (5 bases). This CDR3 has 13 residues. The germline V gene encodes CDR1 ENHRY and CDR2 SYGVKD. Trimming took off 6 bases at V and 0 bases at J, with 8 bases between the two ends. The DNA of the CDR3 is TGTGCCATCAGATCAGGGATGAACACTGAAGCTTTCTTT. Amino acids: CAIRSGMNTEAFF.

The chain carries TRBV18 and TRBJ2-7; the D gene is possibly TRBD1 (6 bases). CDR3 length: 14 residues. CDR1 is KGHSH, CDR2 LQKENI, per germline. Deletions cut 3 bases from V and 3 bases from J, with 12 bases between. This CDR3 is CASSPRAGDYEQYF. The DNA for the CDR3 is TGTGCCAGCTCACCTCGGGCAGGGGACTACGAGCAGTACTTC.

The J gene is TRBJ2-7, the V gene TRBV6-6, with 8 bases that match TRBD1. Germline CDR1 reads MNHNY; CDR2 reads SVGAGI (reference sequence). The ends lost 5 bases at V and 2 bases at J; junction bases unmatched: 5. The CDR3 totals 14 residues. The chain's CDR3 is CASSPRQGPYEQYF. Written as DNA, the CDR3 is TGTGCCAGCAGTCCTAGACAGGGGCCCTACGAGCAGTACTTC.

The CDR3 loop is CASSETAGVTGANVLTF. As DNA, the CDR3 is TGTGCCAGCAGTGAAACCGCGGGAGTCACTGGGGCCAACGTCCTGACTTTC. This chain uses TRBV6-4 with TRBJ2-6; 7 nucleotides line up with TRBD2. Germline V CDR1 and CDR2: MRHNA, SNTAGT. This CDR3 spans 17 amino acids. V lost 3 bases, J lost 2 bases, and 7 bases stayed unmatched.

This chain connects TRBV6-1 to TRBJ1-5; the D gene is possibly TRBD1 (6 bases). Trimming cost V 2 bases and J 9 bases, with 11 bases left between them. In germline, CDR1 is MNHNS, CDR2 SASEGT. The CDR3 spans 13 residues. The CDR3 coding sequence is TGTGCCAGCAGTGAAAATGGGGGGCGGCCCCAGCATTTT. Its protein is CASSENGGRPQHF.

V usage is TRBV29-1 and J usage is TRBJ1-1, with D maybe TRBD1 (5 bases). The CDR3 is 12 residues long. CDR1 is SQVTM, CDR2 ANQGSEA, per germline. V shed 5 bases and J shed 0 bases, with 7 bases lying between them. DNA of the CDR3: TGCAGCGTTATGGGACTGAACACTGAAGCTTTCTTT. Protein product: CSVMGLNTEAFF.

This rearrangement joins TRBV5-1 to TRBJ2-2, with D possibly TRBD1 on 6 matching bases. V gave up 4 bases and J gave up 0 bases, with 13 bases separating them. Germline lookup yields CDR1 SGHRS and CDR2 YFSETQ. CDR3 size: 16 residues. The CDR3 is CASSLGQSSNTGELFF. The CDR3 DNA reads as TGCGCCAGCAGCCTTGGACAGTCATCGAACACCGGGGAGCTGTTTTTT.

The CDR3 nucleotides read TGTGCCAGCAGCTTAGATCTAAGTTGGCTAGCGGGAGAGGACGGGGAGCTGTTTTTT. It encodes CASSLDLSWLAGEDGELFF. V gene TRBV11-2 combines with J gene TRBJ2-2, with 10 positions matching TRBD2. The V and J ends lost 0 bases and 7 bases, in that order; junction bases with no gene match: 14. The CDR3 length is 19 residues. CDR1 is SGHAT, CDR2 FQNNGV, per germline.

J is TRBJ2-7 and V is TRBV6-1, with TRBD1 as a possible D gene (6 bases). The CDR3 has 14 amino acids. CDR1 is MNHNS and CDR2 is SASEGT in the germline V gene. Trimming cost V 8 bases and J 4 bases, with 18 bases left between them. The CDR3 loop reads CASYRTGLQYEQYF. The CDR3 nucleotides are TGTGCCAGCTACCGCACAGGGCTCCAGTACGAGCAGTACTTC.

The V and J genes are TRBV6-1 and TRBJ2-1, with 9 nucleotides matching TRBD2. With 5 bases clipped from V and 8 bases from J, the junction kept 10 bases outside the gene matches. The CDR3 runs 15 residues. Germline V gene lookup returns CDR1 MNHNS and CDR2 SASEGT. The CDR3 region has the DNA TGTGCCAGCAGTCTAAGACTAGCGGAGGCCGATGAGCAGTTCTTC. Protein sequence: CASSLRLAEADEQFF.

The CDR3 reads CASGGADLRGRTYGYTF. As DNA, the CDR3 is TGTGCTAGTGGTGGAGCTGATTTGCGGGGAAGGACCTATGGCTACACCTTC. The chain joins TRBV12-5 to TRBJ1-2; D is unresolved. Trimming removed 5 bases at V and 4 bases at J, with 23 bases between. This CDR3 is 17 amino acids long. Germline V gene sequence: CDR1 LGHNT, CDR2 FRNRAP.

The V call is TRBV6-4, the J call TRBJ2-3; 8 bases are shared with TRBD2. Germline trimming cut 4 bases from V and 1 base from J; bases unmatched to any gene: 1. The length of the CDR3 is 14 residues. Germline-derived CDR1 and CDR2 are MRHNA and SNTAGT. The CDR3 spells CASSGRGGTDTQYF. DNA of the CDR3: TGTGCCAGCAGTGGGCGGGGGGGCACAGATACGCAGTATTTT.

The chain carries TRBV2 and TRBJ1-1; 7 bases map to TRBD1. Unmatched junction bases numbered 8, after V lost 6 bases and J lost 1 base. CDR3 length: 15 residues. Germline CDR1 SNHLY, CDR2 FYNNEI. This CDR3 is CASSGRAGGNTEAFF. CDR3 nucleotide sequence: TGTGCCAGCAGCGGTAGGGCAGGGGGGAACACTGAAGCTTTCTTT.

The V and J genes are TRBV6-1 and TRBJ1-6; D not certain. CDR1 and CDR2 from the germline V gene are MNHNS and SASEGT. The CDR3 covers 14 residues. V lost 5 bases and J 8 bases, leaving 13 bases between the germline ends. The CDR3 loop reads CASSQPGLHSPLHF. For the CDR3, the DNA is TGTGCCAGCAGTCAACCGGGCCTTCATTCACCCCTCCACTTT.

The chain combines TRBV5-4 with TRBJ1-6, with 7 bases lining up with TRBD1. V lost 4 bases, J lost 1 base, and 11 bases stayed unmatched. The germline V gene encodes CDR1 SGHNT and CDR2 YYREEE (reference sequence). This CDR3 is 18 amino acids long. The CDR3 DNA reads TGTGCCAGCAGCCCCTCGGGGGTGACAGGGTCCTATAATTCACCCCTCCACTTT. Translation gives CASSPSGVTGSYNSPLHF.